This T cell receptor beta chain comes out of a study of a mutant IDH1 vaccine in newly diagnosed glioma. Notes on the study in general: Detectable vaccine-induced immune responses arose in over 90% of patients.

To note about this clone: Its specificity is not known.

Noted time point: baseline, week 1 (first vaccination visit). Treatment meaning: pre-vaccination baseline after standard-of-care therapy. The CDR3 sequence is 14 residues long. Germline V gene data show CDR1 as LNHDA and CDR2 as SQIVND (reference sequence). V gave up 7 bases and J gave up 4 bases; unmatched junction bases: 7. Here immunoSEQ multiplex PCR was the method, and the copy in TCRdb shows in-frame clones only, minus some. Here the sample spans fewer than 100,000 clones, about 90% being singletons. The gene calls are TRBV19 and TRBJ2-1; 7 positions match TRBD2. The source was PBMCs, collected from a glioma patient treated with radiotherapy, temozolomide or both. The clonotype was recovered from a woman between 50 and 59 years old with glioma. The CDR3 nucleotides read TGTGCCAGTAACTCCGCAGCGGGGTACAATGAGCAGTTCTTC. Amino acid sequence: CASNSAAGYNEQFF.